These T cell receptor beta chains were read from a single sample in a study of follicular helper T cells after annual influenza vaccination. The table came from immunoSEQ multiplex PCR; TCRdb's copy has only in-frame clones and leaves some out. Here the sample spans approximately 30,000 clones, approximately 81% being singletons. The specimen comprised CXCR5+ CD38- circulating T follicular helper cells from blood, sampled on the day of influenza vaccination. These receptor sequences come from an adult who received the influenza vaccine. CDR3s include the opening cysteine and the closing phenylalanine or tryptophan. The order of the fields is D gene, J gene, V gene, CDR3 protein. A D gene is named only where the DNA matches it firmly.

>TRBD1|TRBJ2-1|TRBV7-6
CASSPGQGARNEQFF
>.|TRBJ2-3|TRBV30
CAWSISGLTDTQYF
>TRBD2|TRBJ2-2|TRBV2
CASRPRGGRSAGELFF
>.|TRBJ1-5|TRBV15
CATSRGRDGNQPQHF
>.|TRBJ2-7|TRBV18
CASSAGGLHYEQYF
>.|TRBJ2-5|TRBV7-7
CASSLGSGETQYF
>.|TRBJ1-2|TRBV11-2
CASSLDTLNYGYTF
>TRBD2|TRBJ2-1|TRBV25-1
CASSEGTSIHNEQFF
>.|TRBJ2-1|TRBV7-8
CASSWRSLSSYNEQFF
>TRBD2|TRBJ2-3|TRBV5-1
CASSSNSGRDTDTQYF
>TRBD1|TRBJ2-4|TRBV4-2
CASSQEDRGVKNIQYF
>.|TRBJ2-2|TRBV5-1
CASSLGSNTGELFF
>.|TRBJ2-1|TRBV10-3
CATQPLAVIYNEQFF
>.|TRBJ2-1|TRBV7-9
CASSLGAGNEQFF
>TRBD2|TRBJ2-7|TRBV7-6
CASSLAAGARYEQYF
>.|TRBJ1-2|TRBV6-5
CASRLDSGNGYTF
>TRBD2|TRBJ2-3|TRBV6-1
CASRAGTSVDTQYF
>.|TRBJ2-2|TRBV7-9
CASYGLDTGELFF
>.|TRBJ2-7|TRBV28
CASSSPDRFYEQYF
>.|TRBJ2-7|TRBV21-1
CASSKGTLAGDAYEQYF
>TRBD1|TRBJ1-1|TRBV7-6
CASSSTGQAEAFF
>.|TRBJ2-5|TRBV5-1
CASSARGGEETQYF
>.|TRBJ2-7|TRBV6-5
CASSYGWAKYEQYF
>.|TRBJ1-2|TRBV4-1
CASSLFEVGANYGYTF
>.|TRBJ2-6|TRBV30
CAWTRQSGANVLTF
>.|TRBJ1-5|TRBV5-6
CASSTRQSNQPQHF
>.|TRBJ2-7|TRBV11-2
CASSTRRGEQYF
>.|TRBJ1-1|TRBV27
CASRYTGRNTEAFF
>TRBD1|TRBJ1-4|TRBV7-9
CASSLVVTGGEGEKLFF
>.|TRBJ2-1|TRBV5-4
CASSLLWKGGNEQFF
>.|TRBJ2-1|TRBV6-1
CASSDRPAGWASSYNEQFF
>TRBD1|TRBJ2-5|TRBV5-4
CASSSTTGVPETQYF
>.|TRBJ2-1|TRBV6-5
CASSYRGAPRYEQFF
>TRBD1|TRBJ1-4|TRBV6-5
CASSYGGGTVVEKLFF
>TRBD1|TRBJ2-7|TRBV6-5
CASSKRGQGNSEQYF
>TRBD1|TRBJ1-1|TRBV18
CASSPARAGGSLGAFF
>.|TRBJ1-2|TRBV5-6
CASSLEGGSRTGYTF
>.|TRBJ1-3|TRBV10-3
CAISAPDSSGNTIYF
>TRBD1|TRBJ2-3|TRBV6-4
CASSEQGMGTDTQYF
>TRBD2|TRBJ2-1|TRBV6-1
CAIANWAGGYNEQFF
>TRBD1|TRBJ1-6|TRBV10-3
CAIRADRAGYNSPLHF
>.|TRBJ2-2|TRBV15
CATSRDGSTRGTGELFF
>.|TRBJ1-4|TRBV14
CASSQRTTGVEKLFF
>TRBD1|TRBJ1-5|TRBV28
CASSLTGGLLSRHF
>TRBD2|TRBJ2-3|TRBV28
CASRVGGRGSDTQYF
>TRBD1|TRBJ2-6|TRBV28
CASSSPGQGVSGANVLTF
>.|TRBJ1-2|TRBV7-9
CASSFPGQRRLGYTF
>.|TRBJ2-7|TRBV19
CASSIGGRQAHEQYF
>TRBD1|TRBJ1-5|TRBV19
CASGDRVNQPQHF
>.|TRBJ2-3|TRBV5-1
CASSLVAGTDTQYF
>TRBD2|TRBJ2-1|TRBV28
CASSLGLAGEGEQFF
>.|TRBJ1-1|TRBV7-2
CASTPNEGNTEAFF
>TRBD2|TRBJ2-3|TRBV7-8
CASSLGVSGGSDTQYF
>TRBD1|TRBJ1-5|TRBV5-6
CASSQGQGGQPQHF
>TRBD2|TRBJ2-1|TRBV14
CASSQGLVSEQFF
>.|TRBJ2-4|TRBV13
CASGQGKNIQYF
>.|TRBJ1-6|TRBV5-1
CASSLTVRGSYNSPLHF